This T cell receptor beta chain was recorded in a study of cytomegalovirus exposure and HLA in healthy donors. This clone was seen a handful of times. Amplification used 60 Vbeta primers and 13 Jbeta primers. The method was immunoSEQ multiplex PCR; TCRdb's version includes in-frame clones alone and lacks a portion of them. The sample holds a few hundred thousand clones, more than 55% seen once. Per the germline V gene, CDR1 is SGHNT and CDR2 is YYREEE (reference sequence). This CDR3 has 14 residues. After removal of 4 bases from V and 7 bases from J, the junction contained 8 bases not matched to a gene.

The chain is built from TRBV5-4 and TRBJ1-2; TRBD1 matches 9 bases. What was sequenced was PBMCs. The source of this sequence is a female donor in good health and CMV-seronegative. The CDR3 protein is CASSLRDRALGYTF. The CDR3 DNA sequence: TGTGCCAGCAGCCTCCGGGACAGGGCCCTTGGCTACACCTTC.